This T cell receptor beta chain was identified in a study of shared clonotypes between healthy human individuals. Germline V CDR1 and CDR2: MGHRA, YSYEKL. V lost 7 bases to trimming and J lost 3 bases; unmatched junction nucleotides: 5. The CDR3 is 13 residues long. The method was immunoSEQ multiplex PCR; TCRdb's version includes in-frame clones alone and lacks a portion of them. The sample has about 660,000 clones, under 80% seen once. The clonotype originates from a woman in her 30s in good health. The J gene is TRBJ1-1, the V gene TRBV4-1; 7 nucleotides line up with TRBD1. The sequenced material came from memory CD4+ T cells sorted from blood. Described subset: CD45RA-negative fraction. CDR3 sequence reads: CASTRDSYTEAFF. The DNA of the CDR3 is TGCGCCAGCACCCGGGACAGTTACACTGAAGCTTTCTTT.